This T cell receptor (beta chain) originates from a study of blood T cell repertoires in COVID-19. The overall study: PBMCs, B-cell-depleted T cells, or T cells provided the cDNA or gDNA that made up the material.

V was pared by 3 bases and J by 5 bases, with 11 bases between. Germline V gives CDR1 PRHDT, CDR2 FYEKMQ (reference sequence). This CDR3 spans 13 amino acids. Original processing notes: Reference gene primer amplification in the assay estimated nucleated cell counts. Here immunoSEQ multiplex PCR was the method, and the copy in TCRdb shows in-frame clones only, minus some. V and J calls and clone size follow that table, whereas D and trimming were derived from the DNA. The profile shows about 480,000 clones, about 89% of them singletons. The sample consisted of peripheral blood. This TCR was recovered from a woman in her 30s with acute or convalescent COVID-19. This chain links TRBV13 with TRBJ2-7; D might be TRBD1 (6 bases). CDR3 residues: CASSFGQMDEQYF. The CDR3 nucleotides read TGTGCCAGCAGCTTCGGACAGATGGACGAGCAGTACTTC.